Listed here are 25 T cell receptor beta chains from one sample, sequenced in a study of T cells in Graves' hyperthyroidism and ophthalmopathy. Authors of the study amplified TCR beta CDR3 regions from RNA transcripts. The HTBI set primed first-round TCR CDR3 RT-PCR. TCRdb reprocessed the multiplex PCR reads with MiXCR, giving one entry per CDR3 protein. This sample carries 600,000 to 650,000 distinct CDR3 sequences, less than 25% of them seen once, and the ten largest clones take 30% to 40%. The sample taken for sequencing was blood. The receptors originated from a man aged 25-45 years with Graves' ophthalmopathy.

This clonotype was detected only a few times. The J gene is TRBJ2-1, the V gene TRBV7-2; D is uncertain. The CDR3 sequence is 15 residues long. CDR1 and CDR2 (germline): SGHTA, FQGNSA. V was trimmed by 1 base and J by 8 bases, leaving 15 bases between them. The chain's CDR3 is CASSLDSSLGDEQFF. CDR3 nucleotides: TGTGCCAGCAGCTTAGACTCCTCTCTCGGTGATGAGCAGTTCTTC.

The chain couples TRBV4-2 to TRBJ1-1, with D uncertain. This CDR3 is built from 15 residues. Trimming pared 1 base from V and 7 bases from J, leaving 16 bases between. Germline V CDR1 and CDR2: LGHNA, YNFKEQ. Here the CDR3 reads CASSQGGSGKGEAFF. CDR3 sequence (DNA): TGTGCCAGCAGCCAAGGGGGTAGCGGTAAGGGTGAAGCTTTCTTT.

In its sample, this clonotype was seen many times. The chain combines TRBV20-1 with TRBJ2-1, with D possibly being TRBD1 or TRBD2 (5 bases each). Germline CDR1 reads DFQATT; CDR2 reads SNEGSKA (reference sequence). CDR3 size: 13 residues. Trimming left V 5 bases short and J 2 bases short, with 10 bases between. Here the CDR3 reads CSARDGAYNEQFF. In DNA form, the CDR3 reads TGCAGTGCTCGGGACGGAGCCTACAATGAGCAGTTCTTC.

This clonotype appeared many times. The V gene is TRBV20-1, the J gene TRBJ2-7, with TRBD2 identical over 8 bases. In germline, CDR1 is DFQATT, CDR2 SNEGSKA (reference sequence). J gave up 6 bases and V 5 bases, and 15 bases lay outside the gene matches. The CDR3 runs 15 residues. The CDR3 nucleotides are TGCAGTGCTCCCAGGGCGGGCGGGAGGTCTAGCGAGCAGTACTTC. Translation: CSAPRAGGRSSEQYF.

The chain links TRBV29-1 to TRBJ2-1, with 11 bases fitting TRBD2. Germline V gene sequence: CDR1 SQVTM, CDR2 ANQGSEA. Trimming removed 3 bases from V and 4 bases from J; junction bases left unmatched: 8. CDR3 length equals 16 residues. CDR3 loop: CSVDAQLAGAYNEQFF. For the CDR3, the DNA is TGCAGCGTTGACGCCCAACTAGCGGGAGCATACAATGAGCAGTTCTTC.

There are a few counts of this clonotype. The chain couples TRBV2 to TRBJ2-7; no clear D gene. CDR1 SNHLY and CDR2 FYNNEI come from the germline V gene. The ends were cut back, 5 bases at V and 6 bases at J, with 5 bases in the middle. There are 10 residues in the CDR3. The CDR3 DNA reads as TGTGCCAGCAGTCTAACCGAGCAGTACTTC. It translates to CASSLTEQYF.

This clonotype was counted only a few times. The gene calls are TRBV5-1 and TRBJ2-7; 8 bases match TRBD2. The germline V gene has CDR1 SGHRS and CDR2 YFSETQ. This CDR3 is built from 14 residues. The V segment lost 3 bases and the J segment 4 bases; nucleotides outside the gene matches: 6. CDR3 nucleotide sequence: TGCGCCAGCAGCTCGGGGGCTAGCGGGTACGAGCAGTACTTC. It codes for CASSSGASGYEQYF.

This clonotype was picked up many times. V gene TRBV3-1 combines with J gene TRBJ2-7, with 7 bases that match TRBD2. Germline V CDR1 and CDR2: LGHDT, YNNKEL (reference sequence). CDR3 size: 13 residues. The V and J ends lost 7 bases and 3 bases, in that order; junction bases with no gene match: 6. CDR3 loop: CASTPPGGYEQYF. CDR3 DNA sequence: TGTGCCAGCACCCCTCCGGGGGGCTACGAGCAGTACTTC.

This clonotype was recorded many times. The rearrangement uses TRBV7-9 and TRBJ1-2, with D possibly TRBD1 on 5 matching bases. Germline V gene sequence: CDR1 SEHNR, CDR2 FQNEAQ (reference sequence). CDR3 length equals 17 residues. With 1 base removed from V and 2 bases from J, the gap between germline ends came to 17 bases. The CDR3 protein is CASSLVFQGIRNYGYTF. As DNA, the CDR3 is TGTGCCAGCAGCTTAGTCTTCCAGGGAATAAGGAACTATGGCTACACCTTC. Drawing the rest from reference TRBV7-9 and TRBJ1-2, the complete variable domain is DTGVSQNPRHKITKRGQNVTFRCDPISEHNRLYWYRQTLGQGPEFLTYFQNEAQLEKSRLLSDRFSAERPKGSFSTLEIQRTEQGDSAMYLCASSLVFQGIRNYGYTFGSGTRLTVV.

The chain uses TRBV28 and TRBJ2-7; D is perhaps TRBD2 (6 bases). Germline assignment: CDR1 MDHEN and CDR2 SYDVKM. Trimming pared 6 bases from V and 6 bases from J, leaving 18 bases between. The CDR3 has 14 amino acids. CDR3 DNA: TGTGCCAGCAGGCCCGGAGGGGAAGAATCCGAGCAGTACTTC. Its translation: CASRPGGEESEQYF.

CDR3 region: CASGSRTFGEKLFF. CDR3 DNA sequence: TGTGCCAGCGGTTCCCGGACCTTTGGGGAAAAACTGTTTTTT. The V and J genes are TRBV12-3 or TRBV12-4 and TRBJ1-4, with D hard to call. V shed 8 bases and J shed 8 bases, with 18 bases lying between them. The CDR3 loop spans 14 amino acids.

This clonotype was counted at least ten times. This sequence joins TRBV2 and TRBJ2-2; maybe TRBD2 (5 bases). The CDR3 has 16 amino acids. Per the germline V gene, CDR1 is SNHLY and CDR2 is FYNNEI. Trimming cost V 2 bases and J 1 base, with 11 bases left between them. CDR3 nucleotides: TGTGCCAGCAGTGAAAGAGGGAGCCAGAACACCGGGGAGCTGTTTTTT. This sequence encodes CASSERGSQNTGELFF.

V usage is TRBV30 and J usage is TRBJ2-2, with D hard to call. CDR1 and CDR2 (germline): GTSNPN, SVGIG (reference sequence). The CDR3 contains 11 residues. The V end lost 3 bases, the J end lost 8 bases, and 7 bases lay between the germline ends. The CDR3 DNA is TGTGCCTGGAGCCTGCGTGGGGAGCTGTTTTTT. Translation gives CAWSLRGELFF. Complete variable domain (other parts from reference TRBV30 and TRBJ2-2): SQTIHQWPATLVQPVGSPLSLECTVEGTSNPNLYWYRQAAGRGLQLLFYSVGIGQISSEVPQNLSASRPQDRQFILSSKKLLLSDSGFYLCAWSLRGELFFGEGSRLTVL.

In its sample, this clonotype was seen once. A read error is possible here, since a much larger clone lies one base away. The CDR3 nucleotides are TGCAGTGCTAGAGATCCCTCGGGCGAGATCGAGCAGTACTTC. It is translated as CSARDPSGEIEQYF. This rearrangement joins TRBV20-1 to TRBJ2-7, with D uncertain. This CDR3 region has 14 residues. The germline CDR1 and CDR2 sequences are DFQATT and SNEGSKA (reference sequence). V was cut by 0 bases and J by 6 bases, with 15 bases left in between.

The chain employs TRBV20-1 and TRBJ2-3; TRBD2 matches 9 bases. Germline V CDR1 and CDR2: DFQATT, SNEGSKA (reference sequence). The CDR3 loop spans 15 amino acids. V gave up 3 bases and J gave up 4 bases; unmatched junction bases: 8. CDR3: CSASFSGSGADTQYF. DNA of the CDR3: TGCAGTGCTAGTTTTAGCGGGAGTGGGGCAGATACGCAGTATTTT.

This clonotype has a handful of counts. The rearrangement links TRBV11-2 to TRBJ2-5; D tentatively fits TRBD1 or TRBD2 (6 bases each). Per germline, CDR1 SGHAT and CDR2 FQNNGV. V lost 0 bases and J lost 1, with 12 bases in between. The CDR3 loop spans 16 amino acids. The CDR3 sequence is CASSLEFGGGQETQYF. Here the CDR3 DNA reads TGTGCCAGCAGCTTAGAATTCGGAGGGGGCCAAGAGACCCAGTACTTC.

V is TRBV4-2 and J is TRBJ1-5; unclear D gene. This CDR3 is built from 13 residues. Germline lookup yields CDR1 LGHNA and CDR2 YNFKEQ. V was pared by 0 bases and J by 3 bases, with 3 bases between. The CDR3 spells CASSQEDNQPQHF. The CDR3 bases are TGTGCCAGCAGCCAAGAAGACAATCAGCCCCAGCATTTT.

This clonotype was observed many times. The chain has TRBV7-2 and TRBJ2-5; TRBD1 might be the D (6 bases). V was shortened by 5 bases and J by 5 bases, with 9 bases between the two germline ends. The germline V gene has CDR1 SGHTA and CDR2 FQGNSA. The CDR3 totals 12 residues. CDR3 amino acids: CASSRRGETQYF. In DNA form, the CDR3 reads TGTGCCAGCAGCCGCAGGGGCGAGACCCAGTACTTC. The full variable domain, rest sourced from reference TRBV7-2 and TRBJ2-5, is GAGVSQSPSNKVTEKGKDVELRCDPISGHTALYWYRQSLGQGLEFLIYFQGNSAPDKSGLPSDRFSAERTGGSVSTLTIQRTQQEDSAVYLCASSRRGETQYFGPGTRLLVL.

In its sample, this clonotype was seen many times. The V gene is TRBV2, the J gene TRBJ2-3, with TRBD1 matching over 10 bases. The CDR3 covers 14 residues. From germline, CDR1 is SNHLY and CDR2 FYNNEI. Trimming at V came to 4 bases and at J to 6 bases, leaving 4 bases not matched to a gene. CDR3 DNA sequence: TGTGCCAGCAGTGGACAGGGGGCAGGGGATACGCAGTATTTT. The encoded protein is CASSGQGAGDTQYF.

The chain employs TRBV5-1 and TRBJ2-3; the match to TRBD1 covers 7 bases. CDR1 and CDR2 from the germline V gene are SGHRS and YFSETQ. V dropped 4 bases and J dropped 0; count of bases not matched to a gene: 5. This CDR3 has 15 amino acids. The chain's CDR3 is CASSMDRRSTDTQYF. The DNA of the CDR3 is TGCGCCAGCAGCATGGACAGGCGTAGCACAGATACGCAGTATTTT.

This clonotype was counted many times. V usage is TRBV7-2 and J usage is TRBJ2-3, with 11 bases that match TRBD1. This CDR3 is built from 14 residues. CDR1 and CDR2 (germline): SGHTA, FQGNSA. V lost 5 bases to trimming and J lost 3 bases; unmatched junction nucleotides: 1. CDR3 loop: CASSRDRGTDTQYF. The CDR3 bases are TGTGCCAGCAGCCGGGACAGGGGGACAGATACGCAGTATTTT.

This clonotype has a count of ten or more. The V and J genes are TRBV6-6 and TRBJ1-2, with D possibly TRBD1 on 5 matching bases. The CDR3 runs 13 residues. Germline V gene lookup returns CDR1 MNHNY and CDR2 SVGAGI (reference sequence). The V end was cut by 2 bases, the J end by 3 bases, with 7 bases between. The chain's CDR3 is CASSYARDYGYTF. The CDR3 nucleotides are TGTGCCAGCAGTTACGCCAGGGACTATGGCTACACCTTC.

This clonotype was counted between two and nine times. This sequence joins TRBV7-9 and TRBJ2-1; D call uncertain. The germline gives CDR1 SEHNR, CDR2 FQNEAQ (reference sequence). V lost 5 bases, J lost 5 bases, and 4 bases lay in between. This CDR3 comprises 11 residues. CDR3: CASSDHNEQFF. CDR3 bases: TGTGCCAGCAGCGACCACAATGAGCAGTTCTTC.

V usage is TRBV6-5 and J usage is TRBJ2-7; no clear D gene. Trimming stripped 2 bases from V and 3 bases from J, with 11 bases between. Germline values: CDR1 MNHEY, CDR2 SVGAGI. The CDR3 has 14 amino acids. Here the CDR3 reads CASSYDLSHYEQYF. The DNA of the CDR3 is TGTGCCAGCAGTTACGACCTAAGCCACTACGAGCAGTACTTC.

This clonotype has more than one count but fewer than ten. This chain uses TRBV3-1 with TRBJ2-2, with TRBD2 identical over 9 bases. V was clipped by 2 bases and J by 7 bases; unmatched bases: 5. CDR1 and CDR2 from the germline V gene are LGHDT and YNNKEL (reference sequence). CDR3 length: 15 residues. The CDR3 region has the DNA TGTGCCAGCAGCCAACGGACTAGCGTAAGCGGGGAGCTGTTTTTT. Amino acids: CASSQRTSVSGELFF.